This T cell receptor (beta chain) was sequenced during a study of regulatory T cells in long-lasting Graves disease. Turning to the study itself: A definition of persistent Graves' disease required over 5 years of antithyroid drugs plus positive TSH receptor antibodies. Regarding the study as a whole: Persistent-disease Graves' patients showed less TCR diversity than new cases. Patients with persistent disease showed a bias toward TRBV28, TRBJ1-2 and TRBJ2-5.

Libraries of TCR beta came from iRepertoire HTBI primers plus Arm-PCR of CDR3 regions. TCRdb recomputed calls from the multiplex PCR reads with MiXCR, one row per CDR3 protein. The sample has roughly 400,000 distinct CDR3 sequences, over 20% seen once. This clonotype has ten or more counts. Antigen unknown. Per the germline V gene, CDR1 is MDHEN and CDR2 is SYDVKM. Trimming shortened V by 2 bases and J by 9 bases, and 16 bases separated the two germline ends. The CDR3 spans 14 residues. Indicated time point: persistent/refractory GD, antithyroid drugs over 5 years with positive TRAb. TCR sequences were obtained from RNA taken from PBMCs. A blood draw put about 9 milliliters of peripheral blood into EDTA tubes.

The clonotype originates from a female donor with Graves disease. The source material was peripheral blood mononuclear cells (PBMCs), sampled when the disease was refractory, from a patient treated with antithyroid drugs. The genes are TRBV28 and TRBJ1-1; D gene uncertain. The CDR3 region is CASSLRPRDNKAFF. The CDR3 DNA reads TGTGCCAGCAGTTTAAGGCCTCGGGATAATAAAGCTTTCTTT.